Below are 25 T cell receptor beta chains sequenced from a single sample in a study of human T cells and chemical hapten exposure. TCRdb passed the RACE reads through MiXCR, listing each CDR3 protein once. The sample carries roughly 140,000 distinct CDR3 sequences, about 12% recorded once. Stated time point: patch test 2, 6 weeks after DPC sensitization. Described treatment: therapeutic diphenylcyclopropenone sensitization with weekly scalp DPC. The sample was whole blood, taken in connection with sensitization to the hapten diphenylcyclopropenone (DPC). These receptors were taken from a woman aged 45-65 years with alopecia areata. Some clones in this sample may be carry-over from other donors' samples.

This clonotype was picked up a small number of times. The chain joins TRBV30 to TRBJ2-3, with 9 bases that match TRBD1. This CDR3 contains 14 residues. After removal of 4 bases from V and 2 bases from J, the junction contained 4 bases not matched to a gene. CDR1 GTSNPN and CDR2 SVGIG come from the germline V gene (reference sequence). CDR3 loop: CAWNGQGTTDTQYF. The DNA for the CDR3 is TGTGCCTGGAATGGACAGGGGACCACAGATACGCAGTATTTT.

This clonotype was seen ten or more times. The chain combines TRBV3-1 with TRBJ2-7; D is unresolved. CDR1 LGHDT and CDR2 YNNKEL come from the germline V gene (reference sequence). CDR3 length: 14 amino acids. Trimming took 4 bases from V and 6 from J, leaving 16 bases between them. CDR3 residues: CASSRVTAQGEQYF. As DNA, the CDR3 is TGTGCCAGCAGCCGTGTCACAGCTCAAGGCGAGCAGTACTTC.

This chain connects TRBV5-1 to TRBJ1-2; the D is unclear. Trimming took off 0 bases at V and 0 bases at J, with 6 bases between the two ends. This CDR3 has 14 residues. Germline CDR1 SGHRS, CDR2 YFSETQ. The CDR3 DNA reads TGCGCCAGCAGCTTGGTTCCTACTAACTATGGCTACACCTTC. It specifies CASSLVPTNYGYTF.

This clonotype showed up just a few times. The chain couples TRBV27 to TRBJ2-7, with TRBD2 matching 10 bases. After removal of 6 bases from V and 6 bases from J, the junction contained 8 bases not matched to a gene. This CDR3 is built from 14 residues. CDR1 and CDR2 (germline): MNHEY, SMNVEV (reference sequence). CDR3: CASRLSGRASEQYF. The CDR3, as DNA: TGTGCCAGCAGACTCAGCGGGAGGGCCTCCGAGCAGTACTTC.

This clonotype was counted between two and nine times. This CDR3 reads CASSQEEGQNTGELFF. As DNA, the CDR3 is TGCGCCAGCAGCCAAGAGGAGGGACAGAATACCGGGGAGCTGTTTTTT. The chain employs TRBV4-1 and TRBJ2-2; D may be TRBD1 (7 bases). This CDR3 is 16 amino acids long. CDR1 MGHRA and CDR2 YSYEKL come from the germline V gene. The V end was cut by 0 bases, the J end by 5 bases, with 13 bases between.

This clonotype has more than one count but fewer than ten. The chain uses TRBV6-6 and TRBJ2-7, with D possibly TRBD2 on 5 matching bases. Germline V gives CDR1 MNHNY, CDR2 SVGAGI (reference sequence). Trimming took off 4 bases at V and 7 bases at J, with 14 bases between the two ends. CDR3 length: 13 amino acids. The DNA of the CDR3 is TGTGCCAGCAGTTCCTTAATAGGCGGGGAGCAGTACTTC. It specifies CASSSLIGGEQYF.

This clonotype was seen repeatedly, ten times or more. J is TRBJ1-4 and V is TRBV18; 10 bases fit TRBD1. Trimming took 3 bases from V and 6 from J; bases not matched to a gene: 10. The V gene's germline CDR1 is KGHSH and CDR2 LQKENI. This CDR3 region has 17 residues. The CDR3 region is CASSPVTGGSLDEKLFF. CDR3 in DNA: TGTGCCAGCTCACCCGTGACAGGGGGCTCTTTGGATGAAAAACTGTTTTTT.

This chain uses TRBV29-1 with TRBJ2-1; D possibly corresponds to TRBD1 (6 bases). The CDR3 runs 12 residues. Germline-derived CDR1 and CDR2 are SQVTM and ANQGSEA. V lost 6 bases, J lost 7 bases, and 13 bases lay in between. CDR3 in DNA: TGCAGCGTACGGGCCCAGGGGAATGAGCAGTTCTTC. Translation gives CSVRAQGNEQFF.

V and J are TRBV29-1 and TRBJ2-7; 10 bases are a match to TRBD1. The CDR3 is 13 amino acids. Germline-derived CDR1 and CDR2 are SQVTM and ANQGSEA. V shed 6 bases, J shed 2 bases, and the junction held 4 bases outside the gene matches. CDR3 in DNA: TGCAGCGTACTGGACAGGGGGACCTACGAGCAGTACTTC. Protein: CSVLDRGTYEQYF.

The chain carries TRBV28 and TRBJ2-5, with 11 bases matching TRBD2. This CDR3 contains 18 residues. V trimming: 3 bases; J trimming: 1 base; junction bases outside the gene matches: 10. Germline CDR1 is MDHEN and CDR2 is SYDVKM. In DNA form, the CDR3 reads TGTGCCAGCAGTTTCCGACTAGCGGGATCCCCAGTCCAAGAGACCCAGTACTTC. Protein product: CASSFRLAGSPVQETQYF.

This clonotype was observed many times. J is TRBJ2-1 and V is TRBV27; the match to TRBD1 covers 9 bases. The CDR3 contains 16 residues. The J segment lost 4 bases and the V segment lost 6 bases, leaving 10 bases of the junction unmatched. Germline V gene data show CDR1 as MNHEY and CDR2 as SMNVEV (reference sequence). CDR3 sequence: CASSLQGAIGYNEQFF. CDR3 bases: TGTGCCAGCAGCTTACAGGGGGCGATTGGGTACAATGAGCAGTTCTTC.

This clonotype was observed a handful of times. The gene calls are TRBV14 and TRBJ2-1; possible D gene TRBD2, 6 bases. Trimming shortened V by 1 base and J by 0 bases, and 16 bases separated the two germline ends. Germline values: CDR1 SGHDN, CDR2 FVKESK. This CDR3 region has 18 residues. CDR3 bases: TGTGCCAGCAGCCAAGGTCTTCTAGCGTTCAGCTCCTACAATGAGCAGTTCTTC. Protein sequence: CASSQGLLAFSSYNEQFF.

This rearrangement joins TRBV4-2 to TRBJ2-5; 10 bases match TRBD1. Germline loops: CDR1 LGHNA, CDR2 YNFKEQ. The CDR3 sequence is 14 residues long. The trim removed 4 bases at V and 5 bases at J, leaving 4 bases unmatched. The CDR3 sequence is CASSPGTGEETQYF. CDR3 DNA: TGTGCCAGCAGCCCTGGGACAGGGGAGGAGACCCAGTACTTC.

The gene calls are TRBV20-1 and TRBJ1-5; tentative D call: TRBD1 (6 bases). Germline V CDR1 and CDR2: DFQATT, SNEGSKA (reference sequence). Trimming cost V 1 base and J 6 bases, with 19 bases left between them. CDR3 length: 16 residues. The CDR3 DNA follows: TGCAGTGCTAGAGTTCATCTGGGGGGCGGAAGTCAGCCCCAGCATTTT. As protein: CSARVHLGGGSQPQHF.

This rearrangement joins TRBV2 to TRBJ2-3; 8 bases match TRBD2. J gave up 1 base and V 4 bases, and 4 bases lay outside the gene matches. CDR1 and CDR2 from the germline V gene are SNHLY and FYNNEI. The CDR3 has 15 residues. The CDR3 loop reads CASSVIAGRTDTQYF. The CDR3 DNA is TGTGCCAGCAGTGTAATAGCGGGACGCACAGATACGCAGTATTTT.

This clonotype was observed a handful of times. The CDR3: CASSERDSQHF. The CDR3 coding sequence is TGTGCCAGCAGTGAACGCGACAGCCAGCATTTT. The chain has TRBV2 and TRBJ1-5; a weak D match, TRBD1 (5 bases). The germline V gene has CDR1 SNHLY and CDR2 FYNNEI. V was trimmed by 2 bases and J by 12 bases, leaving 8 bases between them. This CDR3 region has 11 residues. Full variable domain (remainder filled in from reference TRBV2 and TRBJ1-5): EPEVTQTPSHQVTQMGQEVILRCVPISNHLYFYWYRQILGQKVEFLVSFYNNEISEKSEIFDDQFSVERPDGSNFTLKIRSTKLEDSAMYFCASSERDSQHFGDGTRLSIL.

This clonotype was detected ten times or more. The J gene is TRBJ2-2, the V gene TRBV19; 10 bases are a match to TRBD2. The germline V gene has CDR1 LNHDA and CDR2 SQIVND (reference sequence). With V trimmed by 5 bases and J by 6 bases, 9 bases remained unmatched. CDR3 length: 16 residues. CDR3 loop: CASSPAAGGPSGELFF. In DNA form, the CDR3 reads TGTGCCAGTAGTCCCGCAGCGGGAGGGCCCTCCGGGGAGCTGTTTTTT.

This clonotype has just a few counts. The genes are TRBV6-1 and TRBJ1-5; maybe TRBD1 (5 bases). The CDR3 spans 14 residues. Germline CDR1 is MNHNS and CDR2 is SASEGT. The V end was cut by 4 bases, the J end by 2 bases, with 9 bases between. Written as DNA, the CDR3 is TGTGCCAGCAGTGGGGGGAGGCGCAATCAGCCCCAGCATTTT. Amino acid sequence: CASSGGRRNQPQHF.

This clonotype was found many times. The chain couples TRBV12-3 or TRBV12-4 to TRBJ1-4; a weak D match, TRBD1 (5 bases). With 11 bases removed from V and 4 bases from J, the gap between germline ends came to 14 bases. The CDR3 is made up of 13 amino acids. The CDR3 region is CASSGQDNEKLFF. In DNA form, the CDR3 reads TGTGCCTCTTCGGGGCAGGATAATGAAAAACTGTTTTTT.

This clonotype was picked up many times. The gene calls are TRBV6-4 and TRBJ2-3; 8 bases are shared with TRBD2. Germline values: CDR1 MRHNA, CDR2 SNTAGT. The CDR3 loop spans 15 amino acids. Trimming at V came to 6 bases and at J to 5 bases, leaving 10 bases not matched to a gene. This chain's CDR3 is CASSAEAGAGDTQYF. CDR3 nucleotides: TGTGCCAGCAGCGCAGAAGCGGGAGCGGGAGATACGCAGTATTTT.

The chain carries TRBV19 and TRBJ2-6; weak D call: TRBD1 (6 bases). The CDR3 extends over 17 amino acids. Germline assignment: CDR1 LNHDA and CDR2 SQIVND (reference sequence). With 7 bases removed from V and 1 base from J, the gap between germline ends came to 17 bases. CDR3 bases: TGTGCCAGTAAGAAAGGACAGCCAATTTCTGGGGCCAACGTCCTGACTTTC. It specifies CASKKGQPISGANVLTF.

This clonotype was found a few times. J is TRBJ2-7 and V is TRBV19; 11 nucleotides align to TRBD1. The CDR3 loop spans 14 amino acids. CDR1 LNHDA and CDR2 SQIVND come from the germline V gene (reference sequence). The trim removed 5 bases at V and 5 bases at J, leaving 5 bases unmatched. The CDR3 DNA reads as TGTGCCAGTAGTCCCCGGACAGGGGGCAACGAGCAGTACTTC. Residues: CASSPRTGGNEQYF.

The V call is TRBV24-1, the J call TRBJ2-3; 10 positions match TRBD2. The V segment lost 7 bases and the J segment 1 base; nucleotides outside the gene matches: 7. The germline gives CDR1 KGHDR, CDR2 SFDVKD. The CDR3 totals 16 residues. The CDR3 nucleotides are TGTGCCACCAGCCGCCGAGCGGGAGGGGGCACAGATACGCAGTATTTT. It is translated as CATSRRAGGGTDTQYF.

The V gene is TRBV18, the J gene TRBJ2-5, with D perhaps matching TRBD1 (5 bases). V was cut by 6 bases and J by 5 bases, with 16 bases left in between. The CDR3 runs to 14 residues. Germline-derived CDR1 and CDR2 are KGHSH and LQKENI. The CDR3 coding sequence is TGTGCCAGCTCGCCCCGTAGGGGTCAGGAGACCCAGTACTTC. It yields the protein CASSPRRGQETQYF.

This clonotype occurred many times. This chain uses TRBV11-3 with TRBJ2-1; D is possibly TRBD1 or TRBD2 (5 bases each). The V end lost 4 bases, the J end lost 0 bases, and 25 bases lay between the germline ends. The CDR3 has 20 amino acids. Germline loops: CDR1 SGHNT, CDR2 YENEEA. CDR3 bases: TGTGCCAGCAGCTCCGGACGGTGGATGGGGGTTGAGAGCTCCTACAATGAGCAGTTCTTC. Translated, it gives CASSSGRWMGVESSYNEQFF.